The 27 T cell receptor beta chains given below trace back to one sample, sequenced in a study of blood T cell repertoires in COVID-19. Sequencing was performed with immunoSEQ multiplex PCR; in TCRdb, only in-frame clones are kept and a portion is missing. This sample has about 300,000 clones, with around 87% found just once. Material for sequencing was PBMCs or T cells enriched from blood (not recorded which). The receptors derive from a woman between 18 and 29 years old with acute COVID-19.

The chain employs TRBV28 and TRBJ2-2; a weak D match, TRBD1 (5 bases). Trimming shortened V by 6 bases and J by 5 bases, and 16 bases separated the two germline ends. The CDR3 consists of 15 residues. Germline V gene sequence: CDR1 MDHEN, CDR2 SYDVKM. As DNA, the CDR3 is TGTGCCAGCAGAGGAAGCAGGGTACGGACCGGGGAGCTGTTTTTT. Translation: CASRGSRVRTGELFF. The complete variable domain, with remaining parts taken from reference TRBV28 and TRBJ2-2, reads DVKVTQSSRYLVKRTGEKVFLECVQDMDHENMFWYRQDPGLGLRLIYFSYDVKMKEKGDIPEGYSVSREKKERFSLILESASTNQTSMYLCASRGSRVRTGELFFGEGSRLTVL.

The chain uses TRBV6-5 and TRBJ1-1; D unresolved. The germline V gene encodes CDR1 MNHEY and CDR2 SVGAGI. The CDR3 length is 15 residues. Trimming took off 6 bases at V and 1 base at J, with 15 bases between the two ends. The CDR3 sequence: CASSSARFSNTEAFF. In DNA form, the CDR3 reads TGTGCCAGCAGCTCGGCCAGGTTCTCGAACACTGAAGCTTTCTTT.

V usage is TRBV28 and J usage is TRBJ2-7; TRBD1 matches 7 bases. The CDR3 loop spans 13 amino acids. V was clipped by 4 bases and J by 3 bases; unmatched bases: 3. Germline values: CDR1 MDHEN, CDR2 SYDVKM. CDR3 in amino acids: CASSSGQSYEQYF. CDR3 sequence (DNA): TGTGCCAGCAGTTCGGGACAGAGCTACGAGCAGTACTTC.

The chain recombines TRBV10-1 with TRBJ1-1, with 8 bases fitting TRBD1. This CDR3 has 14 amino acids. V lost 2 bases, J lost 2 bases, and 1 base stayed unmatched. CDR1 is WNHNN and CDR2 is SYGVQD in the germline V gene (reference sequence). CDR3 DNA sequence: TGCGCCAGCAGTGAGGGGACAGGCAACACTGAAGCTTTCTTT. This translates into CASSEGTGNTEAFF.

J is TRBJ1-1 and V is TRBV11-2; D possibly corresponds to TRBD1 (6 bases). CDR1 is SGHAT and CDR2 is FQNNGV in the germline V gene. CDR3 size: 15 residues. V was pared by 5 bases and J by 2 bases, with 15 bases between. CDR3 coding DNA: TGTGCCAGCAGCAAGAGGGGGGGTCATAACACTGAAGCTTTCTTT. It codes for CASSKRGGHNTEAFF.

This chain joins TRBV27 and TRBJ2-2; TRBD1 aligns across 11 bases. The CDR3 covers 17 residues. Germline V gene data show CDR1 as MNHEY and CDR2 as SMNVEV (reference sequence). The trim removed 1 base at V and 4 bases at J, leaving 5 bases unmatched. The chain's CDR3 is CASSLWGGQGVTGELFF. The CDR3 region has the DNA TGTGCCAGCAGTTTATGGGGGGGACAGGGGGTCACCGGGGAGCTGTTTTTT.

The V gene is TRBV28, the J gene TRBJ1-1, with 7 positions matching TRBD1. Germline lookup yields CDR1 MDHEN and CDR2 SYDVKM. CDR3 length equals 18 residues. V lost 6 bases and J lost 7; bases outside the gene matches: 23. CDR3: CASSARRGDRLTWGEAFF. The CDR3 DNA sequence: TGTGCCAGCAGCGCTAGAAGAGGGGACAGACTTACCTGGGGTGAAGCTTTCTTT. Full variable domain (rest looked up from reference TRBV28 and TRBJ1-1): DVKVTQSSRYLVKRTGEKVFLECVQDMDHENMFWYRQDPGLGLRLIYFSYDVKMKEKGDIPEGYSVSREKKERFSLILESASTNQTSMYLCASSARRGDRLTWGEAFFGQGTRLTVV.

The gene calls are TRBV27 and TRBJ1-2, with 8 nucleotides matching TRBD1. Germline V lookup: CDR1 MNHEY, CDR2 SMNVEV (reference sequence). This CDR3 region has 14 residues. J gave up 2 bases and V 5 bases, and 4 bases lay outside the gene matches. The CDR3 sequence: CASSARQGNYGYTF. The CDR3 coding sequence is TGTGCCAGCAGTGCCCGACAGGGGAACTATGGCTACACCTTC.

V gene TRBV29-1 combines with J gene TRBJ1-4, with D maybe TRBD1 (5 bases). Germline V gene lookup returns CDR1 SQVTM and CDR2 ANQGSEA. Trimming took 6 bases from V and 0 from J, leaving 20 bases between them. The CDR3 loop spans 17 amino acids. The CDR3 DNA follows: TGCAGCGTGGGAGGGGAGACAGAGAGTTCAACTAATGAAAAACTGTTTTTT. Translated, it gives CSVGGETESSTNEKLFF.

The V call is TRBV15, the J call TRBJ1-4; 9 bases align to TRBD1. This CDR3 is 15 amino acids long. The germline CDR1 and CDR2 sequences are LNHNV and YYDKDF (reference sequence). J gave up 5 bases and V 3 bases, and 4 bases lay outside the gene matches. CDR3 sequence reads: CATSREGQGNEKLFF. In nucleotides, the CDR3 is TGTGCCACCAGCAGGGAGGGACAGGGAAATGAAAAACTGTTTTTT. The variable domain in full, completed from reference TRBV15 and TRBJ1-4, reads DAMVIQNPRYQVTQFGKPVTLSCSQTLNHNVMYWYQQKSSQAPKLLFHYYDKDFNNEADTPDNFQSRRPNTSFCFLDIRSPGLGDTAMYLCATSREGQGNEKLFFGSGTQLSVL.

The chain employs TRBV7-8 and TRBJ1-5, with D tentatively TRBD1 (6 bases). CDR3 size: 15 residues. Trimming stripped 1 base from V and 8 bases from J, with 15 bases between. Germline V gene sequence: CDR1 SGHVS, CDR2 FQNEAQ. CDR3 sequence (DNA): TGTGCCAGCAGCTTAGGGGGGCGGGCGACAGAGCCCCAGCATTTT. Protein sequence: CASSLGGRATEPQHF.

Comment on this clone: The same CDR3 also results from other DNA sequences found in this sample. V is TRBV5-4 and J is TRBJ2-1; 13 bases fit TRBD2. CDR1 is SGHNT, CDR2 YYREEE, per germline (reference sequence). The CDR3 runs to 15 residues. V lost 2 bases and J lost 8; bases outside the gene matches: 4. CDR3 coding DNA: TGTGCCAGCAGCTTAAGACTAGCGGGGGGAGATGAGCAGTTCTTC. Translation: CASSLRLAGGDEQFF.

A few counts support this clone. Written as DNA, the CDR3 is TGTGCCAGTAGTGACAGGGGTATGAACACCGGGGAGCTGTTTTTT. It translates to CASSDRGMNTGELFF. The chain combines TRBV19 with TRBJ2-2; 8 bases line up with TRBD1. Losses at the gene ends were 5 bases for V and 1 base for J; bases not matched to a gene: 3. CDR1 is LNHDA and CDR2 is SQIVND in the germline V gene (reference sequence). This CDR3 region has 15 residues.

V usage is TRBV3-1 (or the pseudogene TRBV3-2) and J usage is TRBJ1-6; unclear D gene. This CDR3 is 16 amino acids long. Trimming shortened V by 1 base and J by 3 bases, and 10 bases separated the two germline ends. CDR1 LGHDT and CDR2 YNNKEL come from the germline V gene (reference sequence). This CDR3 reads CASSQVRQFYNSPLHF. DNA for the CDR3: TGTGCCAGCAGCCAAGTCAGGCAGTTCTATAATTCACCCCTCCACTTT.

CDR3 amino acids: CASRDGGVEGTEAFF. The CDR3 DNA is TGCGCCAGCAGAGATGGGGGGGTCGAGGGGACTGAAGCTTTCTTT. The chain links TRBV5-1 to TRBJ1-1; TRBD1 might be the D (5 bases). The CDR3 spans 15 residues. Germline CDR1 is SGHRS and CDR2 is YFSETQ. With 5 bases removed from V and 5 bases from J, the gap between germline ends came to 19 bases.

The chain is built from TRBV7-3 and TRBJ2-3; 9 bases align to TRBD2. This CDR3 comprises 17 residues. J gave up 3 bases and V 1 base, and 8 bases lay outside the gene matches. Germline CDR1 reads SGHTA; CDR2 reads FQGTGA. CDR3 nucleotides: TGTGCCAGCAGCTTAAATTCGGCGGGAGGGATAACAGATACGCAGTATTTT. Amino acids: CASSLNSAGGITDTQYF.

Only a few counts were recorded for this clone. The chain recombines TRBV12-3 or TRBV12-4 with TRBJ2-3; tentatively, D is TRBD2 (5 bases). The CDR3 runs 13 residues. The ends were cut back, 3 bases at V and 1 base at J, with 5 bases in the middle. CDR3 sequence: CASSFGGTDTQYF. In DNA, the CDR3 is TGTGCCAGCAGTTTCGGGGGCACAGATACGCAGTATTTT.

The chain links TRBV2 to TRBJ1-5; 7 bases map to TRBD1. The germline V gene encodes CDR1 SNHLY and CDR2 FYNNEI. The CDR3 runs to 15 residues. Trimming at V came to 6 bases and at J to 4 bases, leaving 9 bases not matched to a gene. The CDR3 sequence is CASSTYGTANQPQHF. In nucleotides, the CDR3 is TGTGCCAGCAGCACCTACGGGACAGCTAATCAGCCCCAGCATTTT. Full variable domain (remainder filled in from reference TRBV2 and TRBJ1-5): EPEVTQTPSHQVTQMGQEVILRCVPISNHLYFYWYRQILGQKVEFLVSFYNNEISEKSEIFDDQFSVERPDGSNFTLKIRSTKLEDSAMYFCASSTYGTANQPQHFGDGTRLSIL.

The chain couples TRBV25-1 to TRBJ1-4; 7 nucleotides line up with TRBD1. V lost 2 bases to trimming and J lost 7 bases; unmatched junction nucleotides: 4. The length of the CDR3 is 14 residues. Looked up from germline, CDR1 is MGHDK and CDR2 is SYGVNS. The CDR3 loop reads CASSERGPGEKLFF. DNA for the CDR3: TGTGCCAGCAGTGAAAGGGGGCCGGGTGAAAAACTGTTTTTT. Based on the CDR3 plus reference TRBV25-1 and TRBJ1-4, the full variable domain is EADIYQTPRYLVIGTGKKITLECSQTMGHDKMYWYQQDPGMELHLIHYSYGVNSTEKGDLSSESTVSRIRTEHFPLTLESARPSHTSQYLCASSERGPGEKLFFGSGTQLSVL.

A single count supports this clone. The chain uses TRBV5-1 and TRBJ1-3; possibly TRBD1 for D (6 bases). The CDR3 runs to 15 residues. The germline V and J ends were trimmed by 4 bases and 5 bases, with 16 bases remaining between them. Germline assignment: CDR1 SGHRS and CDR2 YFSETQ. DNA of the CDR3: TGCGCCAGCAGCCGCGGCCAGGGGAGCAGAAACACCATATATTTT. Protein product: CASSRGQGSRNTIYF.

The gene calls are TRBV12-3 or TRBV12-4 and TRBJ2-7; no definite D call. The CDR3 length is 10 residues. V lost 6 bases and J lost 5, with 5 bases in between. The CDR3 bases are TGTGCCAGCAGCCTAAACGAGCAGTACTTC. Its translation: CASSLNEQYF.

The rearrangement joins TRBV12-5 to TRBJ2-1; possibly TRBD1 for D (7 bases). Germline V gives CDR1 LGHNT, CDR2 FRNRAP. The V gene lost 5 bases and the J gene lost 4 bases, with 15 bases spanning the gap. This CDR3 contains 15 residues. The DNA for the CDR3 is TGTGCTAGTGGTCCCAGGGGGGCAGGGTACAATGAGCAGTTCTTC. Encoded protein: CASGPRGAGYNEQFF. Filled out from reference TRBV12-5 and TRBJ2-1, the complete variable domain reads DARVTQTPRHKVTEMGQEVTMRCQPILGHNTVFWYRQTMMQGLELLAYFRNRAPLDDSGMPKDRFSAEMPDATLATLKIQPSEPRDSAVYFCASGPRGAGYNEQFFGPGTRLTVL.

V and J are TRBV15 and TRBJ2-7; no reliable D call. V was cut by 0 bases and J by 7 bases, with 10 bases left in between. Germline V gene data show CDR1 as LNHNV and CDR2 as YYDKDF (reference sequence). This CDR3 region has 13 residues. CDR3 DNA: TGTGCCACCAGCAGAGATGCCCCGGGTGAGCAGTACTTC. The encoded protein is CATSRDAPGEQYF.

This chain joins TRBV14 and TRBJ2-7, with a tentative D call TRBD1 (6 bases). CDR3 size: 15 residues. Per the germline V gene, CDR1 is SGHDN and CDR2 is FVKESK. The V end was cut by 3 bases, the J end by 2 bases, with 14 bases between. CDR3: CASSQEAGAPYEQYF. CDR3 nucleotide sequence: TGTGCCAGCAGCCAGGAGGCAGGGGCACCCTACGAGCAGTACTTC.

V usage is TRBV28 and J usage is TRBJ1-2; D is perhaps TRBD1 (6 bases). Germline V lookup: CDR1 MDHEN, CDR2 SYDVKM. The CDR3 has 17 amino acids. V was shortened by 6 bases and J by 2 bases, with 22 bases between the two germline ends. The CDR3, as DNA: TGTGCCAGCAGCCCCGACCATCCCGGACAGAGAAACTATGGCTACACCTTC. This translates into CASSPDHPGQRNYGYTF.

The V and J genes are TRBV4-2 and TRBJ2-7, with 10 nucleotides matching TRBD2. The V and J ends lost 0 bases and 7 bases, in that order; junction bases with no gene match: 6. Per germline, CDR1 LGHNA and CDR2 YNFKEQ. There are 15 residues in the CDR3. CDR3 in DNA: TGTGCCAGCAGCCAAGAGCTAGCGGGAGTTGAAGAGCAGTACTTC. Its translation is CASSQELAGVEEQYF.

The J gene is TRBJ2-2, the V gene TRBV6-5, with TRBD1 matching over 8 bases. The CDR3 extends over 15 amino acids. Germline CDR1 and CDR2: MNHEY and SVGAGI. The V and J ends lost 4 bases and 7 bases, in that order; junction bases with no gene match: 8. CDR3 nucleotides: TGTGCCAGCAGTTCCCCACAGGGGGTAGGCGGGGAGCTGTTTTTT. This gives the protein CASSSPQGVGGELFF.